A single sample gave rise to the 8 T cell receptor beta chains below, sequenced in a study of cytomegalovirus exposure and HLA in healthy donors. The PCR was carried out with 60 Vbeta primers and 13 Jbeta primers. Assay: immunoSEQ multiplex PCR; the TCRdb copy retains only in-frame clones and omits some. The repertoire holds 200,000 to 250,000 clones, with approximately 78% as singletons. Sequencing was carried out using PBMCs. These receptors were obtained from a male donor in good health and CMV-seronegative.

This clone was recorded once. The V call is TRBV19, the J call TRBJ2-2; 7 bases are a match to TRBD2. Losses at the gene ends were 7 bases for V and 4 bases for J; bases not matched to a gene: 12. CDR1 and CDR2 (germline): LNHDA, SQIVND (reference sequence). The CDR3 runs 16 residues. The CDR3 protein is CASIRDPGTITGELFF. CDR3 bases: TGTGCCAGTATTCGGGATCCCGGGACTATCACCGGGGAGCTGTTTTTT.

The V gene is TRBV11-2, the J gene TRBJ2-3, with TRBD2 matching 10 bases. V shed 5 bases, J shed 5 bases, and the junction held 10 bases outside the gene matches. The CDR3 sequence is 16 residues long. Germline V gene sequence: CDR1 SGHAT, CDR2 FQNNGV. Here the CDR3 reads CASSPSGSALGDTQYF. CDR3 coding DNA: TGTGCCAGCAGCCCTAGCGGGAGTGCACTTGGAGATACGCAGTATTTT.

The rearrangement joins TRBV7-6 to TRBJ1-3; the D is unclear. Trimming pared 6 bases from V and 0 bases from J, leaving 9 bases between. This CDR3 is 14 amino acids long. CDR1 is SGHVS and CDR2 is FNYEAQ in the germline V gene. The CDR3: CASSSEDSGNTIYF. The CDR3 DNA follows: TGTGCCAGCAGTTCAGAGGACTCTGGAAACACCATATATTTT.

The chain links TRBV7-3 to TRBJ2-3, with D tentatively TRBD1 (7 bases). The CDR3 is 16 residues long. V was pared by 2 bases and J by 3 bases, with 15 bases between. Per germline, CDR1 SGHTA and CDR2 FQGTGA. The CDR3 reads CASSLLTGRRTDTQYF. The CDR3 DNA reads as TGTGCCAGCAGCTTACTGACAGGGAGGCGAACAGATACGCAGTATTTT.

The chain couples TRBV28 to TRBJ1-2, with D perhaps matching TRBD1 (6 bases). The germline V gene has CDR1 MDHEN and CDR2 SYDVKM. Trimming removed 6 bases from V and 2 bases from J, with 10 bases in between. This CDR3 comprises 13 residues. CDR3 region: CASRGRGNYGYTF. The CDR3 nucleotides read TGTGCCAGCAGGGGGAGGGGGAACTATGGCTACACCTTC.

In this sample, this clone turned up a few times. This chain joins TRBV29-1 and TRBJ1-3, with TRBD1 identical over 7 bases. Germline V gene sequence: CDR1 SQVTM, CDR2 ANQGSEA. The CDR3 runs 13 residues. The trim removed 7 bases at V and 2 bases at J, leaving 5 bases unmatched. DNA for the CDR3: TGCAGCGCAGGACAGGTCGCTGGAAACACCATATATTTT. Translating it yields CSAGQVAGNTIYF. The complete variable domain, with remaining parts taken from reference TRBV29-1 and TRBJ1-3, reads SAVISQKPSRDICQRGTSLTIQCQVDSQVTMMFWYRQQPGQSLTLIATANQGSEATYESGFVIDKFPISRPNLTFSTLTVSNMSPEDSSIYLCSAGQVAGNTIYFGEGSWLTVV.

The V call is TRBV28, the J call TRBJ1-5, with TRBD1 matching over 10 bases. Losses at the gene ends were 5 bases for V and 6 bases for J; bases not matched to a gene: 7. Per germline, CDR1 MDHEN and CDR2 SYDVKM. The CDR3 is 15 residues long. The CDR3 DNA reads TGTGCCAGCAGTCAGACAGGGGGCACCACTCAGCCCCAGCATTTT. Translated, it gives CASSQTGGTTQPQHF. The full variable domain, in which reference TRBV28 and TRBJ1-5 provide the parts outside the CDR3, is DVKVTQSSRYLVKRTGEKVFLECVQDMDHENMFWYRQDPGLGLRLIYFSYDVKMKEKGDIPEGYSVSREKKERFSLILESASTNQTSMYLCASSQTGGTTQPQHFGDGTRLSIL.

The chain links TRBV28 to TRBJ1-4, with 10 bases matching TRBD1. The germline CDR1 and CDR2 sequences are MDHEN and SYDVKM. The CDR3 spans 13 residues. Losses at the gene ends were 6 bases for V and 8 bases for J; bases not matched to a gene: 3. The CDR3 nucleotides are TGTGCCAGCAGGGGGGACAGGGGAGAAAAACTGTTTTTT. Residues: CASRGDRGEKLFF. The variable domain in full, with the rest retrieved from reference TRBV28 and TRBJ1-4, is DVKVTQSSRYLVKRTGEKVFLECVQDMDHENMFWYRQDPGLGLRLIYFSYDVKMKEKGDIPEGYSVSREKKERFSLILESASTNQTSMYLCASRGDRGEKLFFGSGTQLSVL.